This TCR beta chain derives from a study of CD8 T cells in ankylosing spondylitis. The study's findings and limits: Blood of patients with ankylosing spondylitis appeared to be characterized by a TCR beta motif of eight highly homologous variants.

This clonotype turned up a few times. Its antigen is not identified. Deletions cut 6 bases from V and 0 bases from J, with 11 bases between. The CDR3 consists of 13 residues. In germline, CDR1 is DFQATT, CDR2 SNEGSKA (reference sequence). As the method for making TCR beta libraries, quantitative 5'-RACE with molecular barcodes was used. TCRdb re-called the 5' RACE reads through MiXCR, storing one row per CDR3 protein. The data contain more than 400,000 distinct CDR3 sequences, about 5.4% of them singletons. The sample consisted of blood, either unsorted or a sorted T cell fraction (not recorded which). The chain couples TRBV20-1 to TRBJ1-1; D perhaps matches TRBD1 (6 bases). This TCR came from a male donor with ankylosing spondylitis. CDR3 DNA: TGCAGTGCAACAGGGTTCCTGAACACTGAAGCTTTCTTT. Encoded protein: CSATGFLNTEAFF.